This TCR beta chain stems from a study of cytomegalovirus exposure and HLA in healthy donors. It was with 60 Vbeta and 13 Jbeta primers that the PCR ran. Assay used: immunoSEQ multiplex PCR; TCRdb lists only in-frame clones, some missing. The data contain around 280,000 clones, roughly 90% of them singletons. Trimming took off 4 bases at V and 2 bases at J, with 3 bases between the two ends. This CDR3 comprises 11 residues. CDR1 and CDR2 (germline): SGHRS, YFSETQ. As to this clone: Antigen: not known.

Study-level points and caveats: There were reportedly fewer N-insertions in an Asian-associated ancestry cluster than the roughly 670-donor mean, in a later analysis. A later analysis found common viral pathogens apparently linked to several of the most significant clusters. Investigators reported about 160 TCR beta chains as tied to cytomegalovirus.

This TCR was recovered from a woman aged 18 to 35 in good health and CMV-seronegative. The chain combines TRBV5-1 with TRBJ2-5; D gene unclear. The sequenced material came from PBMCs. This CDR3 is CASSRQETQYF. CDR3 in DNA: TGCGCCAGCAGCCGGCAAGAGACCCAGTACTTC. The variable domain in full, with the rest retrieved from reference TRBV5-1 and TRBJ2-5, is KAGVTQTPRYLIKTRGQQVTLSCSPISGHRSVSWYQQTPGQGLQFLFEYFSETQRNKGNFPGRFSGRQFSNSRSEMNVSTLELGDSALYLCASSRQETQYFGPGTRLLVL.